The 5 T cell receptor beta chains presented below share a single source sample, sequenced in a study of blood T cell repertoires in COVID-19. Clones were read by immunoSEQ multiplex PCR, and TCRdb kept only the in-frame ones, dropping some. The repertoire consists of 250,000 or so clones, with about 89% occurring once and the leading ten covering over 8%. The sequenced material came from peripheral blood. These receptors came from a man aged 35 to 55 with active or convalescent COVID-19.

This clone was recorded a few times. The chain recombines TRBV2 with TRBJ1-2; D is perhaps TRBD1 (6 bases). Trimming took 6 bases from V and 8 from J, leaving 16 bases between them. CDR3 length equals 13 residues. CDR1 and CDR2 from the germline V gene are SNHLY and FYNNEI. The CDR3 sequence: CASRATGAGGYTF. Written as DNA, the CDR3 is TGTGCCAGCAGGGCGACAGGCGCGGGCGGCTACACCTTC.

This chain joins TRBV3-1 (or the pseudogene TRBV3-2) and TRBJ1-1, with 7 bases identical to TRBD1. The CDR3 is made up of 16 amino acids. Germline V gene lookup returns CDR1 LGHDT and CDR2 YNNKEL (reference sequence). V was clipped by 0 bases and J by 5 bases; unmatched bases: 9. CDR3 DNA sequence: TGTGCCAGCAGCCAAGATGGTGAGGGGGCGACAACTGAAGCTTTCTTT. This codes for CASSQDGEGATTEAFF.

This clone was counted a single time. The chain recombines TRBV18 with TRBJ1-5, with TRBD1 matching over 9 bases. J was trimmed by 3 bases and V by 0 bases; bases with no gene match: 3. The length of the CDR3 is 16 residues. In germline, CDR1 is KGHSH, CDR2 LQKENI. This CDR3 is CASSPPGQGFNQPQHF. The CDR3 DNA reads as TGTGCCAGCTCACCACCGGGACAGGGATTCAATCAGCCCCAGCATTTT.

This clone has only a few counts. This rearrangement joins TRBV9 to TRBJ2-2; 9 positions agree with TRBD2. Germline CDR1 SGDLS, CDR2 YYNGEE. J gave up 2 bases and V 5 bases, and 10 bases lay outside the gene matches. The CDR3 totals 17 residues. In DNA form, the CDR3 reads TGTGCCAGCAGTCCCAGGGAAGGGACTAGCAACACCGGGGAGCTGTTTTTT. Translation: CASSPREGTSNTGELFF.

The chain carries TRBV10-3 and TRBJ1-1; D may be TRBD1 (6 bases). V was cut by 4 bases and J by 0 bases, with 9 bases left in between. Germline V gene lookup returns CDR1 ENHRY and CDR2 SYGVKD. The CDR3 has 14 amino acids. The CDR3 DNA reads TGTGCCATCAGTGTGACAGGATTGAACACTGAAGCTTTCTTT. Encoded protein: CAISVTGLNTEAFF.